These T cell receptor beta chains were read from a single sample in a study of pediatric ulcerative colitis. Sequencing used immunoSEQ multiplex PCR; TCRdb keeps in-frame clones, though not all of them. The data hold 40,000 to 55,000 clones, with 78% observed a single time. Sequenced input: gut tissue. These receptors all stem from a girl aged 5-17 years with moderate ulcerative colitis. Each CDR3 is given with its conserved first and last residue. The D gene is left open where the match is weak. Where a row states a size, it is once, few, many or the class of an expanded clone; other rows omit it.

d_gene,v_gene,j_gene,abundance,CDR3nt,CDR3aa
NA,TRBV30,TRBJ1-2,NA,TGTGCCTGGGGAGCCTGGACTTTTGGCTACACCTTC,CAWGAWTFGYTF
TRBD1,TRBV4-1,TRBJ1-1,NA,TGCGCCAGCAGTCCAGACAGGGTGAACACTGAAGCTTTCTTT,CASSPDRVNTEAFF
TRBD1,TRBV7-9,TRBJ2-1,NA,TGTGCCAGCAGCCGCACAGGGGGCAACGATGAGCAGTTCTTC,CASSRTGGNDEQFF
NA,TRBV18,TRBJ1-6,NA,TGTGCCAGCTCACCACTACAGGGAAGCTCCTATAATTCACCCCTCCACTTT,CASSPLQGSSYNSPLHF
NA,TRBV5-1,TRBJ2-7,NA,TGCGCCAGCAGCAGGGACGGTGGAGGAGCCTACGAGCAGTACTTC,CASSRDGGGAYEQYF
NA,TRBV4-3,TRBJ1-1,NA,TGCGCCAGCAGCCAGGGCGCATTCGGGTCAACGAACACTGAAGCTTTCTTT,CASSQGAFGSTNTEAFF
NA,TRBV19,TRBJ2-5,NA,TGTGCCAGTAGACTCGGAGGACTAGAGACCCAGTACTTC,CASRLGGLETQYF
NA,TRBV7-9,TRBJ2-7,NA,TGTGCCAGCAGCTGGGGCAACTCCTACGAGCAGTACTTC,CASSWGNSYEQYF
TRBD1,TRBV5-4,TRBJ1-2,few,TGTGCCAGCAGCTGGGGACAGGGGGACAATGGCTACACCTTC,CASSWGQGDNGYTF
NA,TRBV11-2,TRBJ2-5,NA,TGTGCCAGCAGTCCCGTTGGGGGGCTAAAAGAGACCCAGTACTTC,CASSPVGGLKETQYF
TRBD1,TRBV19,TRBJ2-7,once,TGTGCCAGTAGTATGGTGGCACAGGGGTTTTCCTACGAGCAGTACTTC,CASSMVAQGFSYEQYF